Presented here are 7 T cell receptor beta chains from one specimen sequenced in a study of molecular identifiers for immune sequencing clone quantification. TCRdb redid the calling of the PCR reads with MiXCR, one entry per CDR3 protein. In the table there are about 40,000 distinct CDR3 sequences, approximately 25% of which are singletons. The specimen sequenced was naive CD8+ T cells from blood, with Jurkat cell RNA spiked in. Stated subset: FACS-sorted CD8+CD4-CCR7+CD45RA+ naive T cells. Every receptor here comes from a human donor in good health. Some libraries in this study had Jurkat cell RNA spiked in.

This clonotype has only one observation. CDR3 nucleotides: TGTGCCAGCAGCTTGGAGGTCGGGGGGAACACCGGGGAGCTGTTTTTT. It yields the protein CASSLEVGGNTGELFF. The rearrangement joins TRBV7-9 to TRBJ2-2; D possibly corresponds to TRBD2 (6 bases). This CDR3 contains 16 residues. Trimming pared 3 bases from V and 1 base from J, leaving 12 bases between. The V gene's germline CDR1 is SEHNR and CDR2 FQNEAQ (reference sequence).

Ten or more counts support this clonotype. The rearrangement uses TRBV4-3 and TRBJ2-5; a possible D gene is TRBD2 (6 bases). The CDR3 runs to 15 residues. Germline V gene lookup returns CDR1 LGHNA and CDR2 YSLEER. V lost 0 bases to trimming and J lost 2 bases, with 10 bases between them. This CDR3 is CASSQDISGQETQYF. Here the CDR3 DNA reads TGCGCCAGCAGCCAAGATATTAGCGGACAAGAGACCCAGTACTTC.

In its sample, this clonotype ranks as medium-sized. The V gene is TRBV4-1, the J gene TRBJ1-1; D ambiguous. Looked up from germline, CDR1 is MGHRA and CDR2 is YSYEKL. The length of the CDR3 is 12 residues. Trimming stripped 1 base from V and 3 bases from J, with 3 bases between. The CDR3 loop reads CASSQAYTEAFF. In DNA, the CDR3 is TGCGCCAGCAGCCAAGCGTACACTGAAGCTTTCTTT.

This clonotype was picked up many times. The rearrangement joins TRBV6-5 to TRBJ1-4, with TRBD1 identical over 7 bases. This CDR3 is 15 amino acids long. Germline V gives CDR1 MNHEY, CDR2 SVGAGI. The V gene end was trimmed by 2 bases and the J gene end by 2 bases; junction bases not matched to a gene: 2. CDR3 residues: CASSYQGQTNEKLFF. CDR3 in DNA: TGTGCCAGCAGTTACCAGGGACAGACTAATGAAAAACTGTTTTTT.

As for this clonotype: A much larger clone lies one base from this, so it may be a read error. This chain links TRBV7-9 with TRBJ2-2; tentative D call: TRBD2 (5 bases). Trimming cost V 5 bases and J 0 bases, with 16 bases left between them. The CDR3 consists of 17 residues. In germline, CDR1 is SEHNR, CDR2 FQNEAQ (reference sequence). In DNA, the CDR3 is TGTGCCAGCAGCCCAAGCCCCCGGGGAGCGAACACCGGGGAGCTGTTTTTT. Its translation is CASSPSPRGANTGELFF. The full variable domain, with the rest looked up from reference TRBV7-9 and TRBJ2-2, is DTGVSQNPRHKITKRGQNVTFRCDPISEHNRLYWYRQTLGQGPEFLTYFQNEAQLEKSRLLSDRFSAERPKGSFSTLEIQRTEQGDSAMYLCASSPSPRGANTGELFFGEGSRLTVL.

This clonotype has at least ten counts. The chain couples TRBV6-5 to TRBJ1-2; perhaps TRBD1 as D (6 bases). The CDR3 is 16 amino acids. Germline assignment: CDR1 MNHEY and CDR2 SVGAGI. Trimming pared 7 bases from V and 4 bases from J, leaving 22 bases between. The CDR3 loop is CASNPVYGGSSYGYTF. The CDR3 bases are TGTGCCAGCAACCCGGTTTACGGGGGCAGCAGCTATGGCTACACCTTC.

A word on this clonotype: Given a much more abundant clone one base away, this may be a read error. The chain combines TRBV27 with TRBJ2-7, with a weak D call TRBD1 (6 bases). The germline gives CDR1 MNHEY, CDR2 SMNVEV (reference sequence). There are 15 residues in the CDR3. Trimming cost V 4 bases and J 4 bases, with 17 bases left between them. The CDR3 protein is CASSWASGVEYEQYF. DNA for the CDR3: TGTGCCAGCAGTTGGGCGTCAGGGGTCGAGTACGAGCAGTACTTC.